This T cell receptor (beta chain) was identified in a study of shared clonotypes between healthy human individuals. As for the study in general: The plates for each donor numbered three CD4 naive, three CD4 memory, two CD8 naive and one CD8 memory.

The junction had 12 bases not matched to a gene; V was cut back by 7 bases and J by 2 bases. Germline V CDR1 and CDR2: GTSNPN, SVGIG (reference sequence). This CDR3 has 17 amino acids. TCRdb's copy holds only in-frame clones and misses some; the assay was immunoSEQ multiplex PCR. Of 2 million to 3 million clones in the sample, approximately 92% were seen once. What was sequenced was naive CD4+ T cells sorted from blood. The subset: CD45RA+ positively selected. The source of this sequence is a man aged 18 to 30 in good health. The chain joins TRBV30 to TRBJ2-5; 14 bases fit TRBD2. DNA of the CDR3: TGTGCCTCGACTAGCGGGAGGGGGGTTCTCAGACAAGAGACCCAGTACTTC. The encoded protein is CASTSGRGVLRQETQYF.